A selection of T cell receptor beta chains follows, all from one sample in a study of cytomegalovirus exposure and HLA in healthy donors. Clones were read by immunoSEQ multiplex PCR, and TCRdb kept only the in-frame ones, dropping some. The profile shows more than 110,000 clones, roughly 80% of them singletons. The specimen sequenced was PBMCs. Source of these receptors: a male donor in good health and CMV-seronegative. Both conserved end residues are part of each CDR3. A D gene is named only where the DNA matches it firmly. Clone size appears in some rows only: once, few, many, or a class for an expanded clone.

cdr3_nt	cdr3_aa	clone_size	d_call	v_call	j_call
TGTGCCACCTCGACAGGTGAAAATTCACCCCTCCACTTT	CATSTGENSPLHF	.	.	TRBV19	TRBJ1-6
TGTGCCAGCAGTTTAGTCCTTCCGGGAAACGAGCAGTACTTC	CASSLVLPGNEQYF	.	.	TRBV28	TRBJ2-7
TGCGCCAGCAGCCAAGAAGCTTCCCGGAGCTCCTACAATGAGCAGTTCTTC	CASSQEASRSSYNEQFF	.	.	TRBV4-3	TRBJ2-1
TGTGCCTGGAGTGTTGGGGGCGGTCGCAATCAGCCCCAGCATTTT	CAWSVGGGRNQPQHF	.	.	TRBV30	TRBJ1-5
TGTGCCTCAGGCACAGGCGGGACGCTGAACACTGAAGCTTTCTTT	CASGTGGTLNTEAFF	.	.	TRBV7-9	TRBJ1-1
TGTGCCAGAAGAACAGGGGGCGCTGGGGAGCTGTTTTTT	CARRTGGAGELFF	.	TRBD1	TRBV27	TRBJ2-2
TGTGCCAGCAGCTTGGGTACGCAGGGCACTCTAGCGGGGGCCCCCTACGAGCAGTACTTC	CASSLGTQGTLAGAPYEQYF	few	TRBD2	TRBV5-5	TRBJ2-7
TGTGCCAGCAGCCAGGACAGACGGATGAACACTGAAGCTTTCTTT	CASSQDRRMNTEAFF	.	.	TRBV5-4	TRBJ1-1
TGCGCCAGCAGCCAACCAGCAGATACGCAGTATTTT	CASSQPADTQYF	.	.	TRBV4-1	TRBJ2-3
TGTGCCAGCGTCCAGGACAGGGGGATGTACGAGCAGTACTTC	CASVQDRGMYEQYF	.	TRBD1	TRBV7-2	TRBJ2-7
TGTGCCTGGAGTAACTACAGGGGGAACACTGAAGCTTTCTTT	CAWSNYRGNTEAFF	.	TRBD1	TRBV30	TRBJ1-1
TGTGCCAGCTCACCAACAGGGCCACGAGCATATGGCTACACCTTC	CASSPTGPRAYGYTF	.	.	TRBV18	TRBJ1-2
TGTGCCAGCAGCCGACGGGCACAGGGGTTCGATGAGCAGTTCTTC	CASSRRAQGFDEQFF	.	TRBD1	TRBV9	TRBJ2-1
TGTGCCAGCAGCCCTCCGAGGGGGGGTTCACCCCTCCACTTT	CASSPPRGGSPLHF	.	.	TRBV7-2	TRBJ1-6
TGTGCCAGCAGCTTAAACAGCTACAATGAGCAGTTCTTC	CASSLNSYNEQFF	.	.	TRBV7-2	TRBJ2-1
TGTGCCAGTAGTCCTGGTGGGGGGGGGTGGGGAACTGAAGCTTTCTTT	CASSPGGGGWGTEAFF	.	.	TRBV19	TRBJ1-1
TGTGCCAGCAGCTTGCCATTGACTTCTTACTCCTACGAGCAGTACTTC	CASSLPLTSYSYEQYF	.	.	TRBV5-6	TRBJ2-7
TGTGCCTGGTCAGGGGATCAGAACACTGAGGCTTTCTTT	CAWSGDQNTEAFF	.	.	TRBV30	TRBJ1-1
TGTGCCAGCAGCGCCGATTACCGGGTCGGGTATGGCTACACCTTC	CASSADYRVGYGYTF	.	.	TRBV9	TRBJ1-2
TGTGCCAGTAGTATTGGCTGGGGGCATGGAAACACCATATATTTT	CASSIGWGHGNTIYF	.	.	TRBV19	TRBJ1-3
TGTGCTAGCAGCCCCGGGACTAGCGCTTACAATGAGCAGTTCTTC	CASSPGTSAYNEQFF	.	TRBD2	TRBV7-7	TRBJ2-1
TGTGCCACCCAGGGACAAACGAGCTCCTACAATGAGCAGTTCTTC	CATQGQTSSYNEQFF	few	.	TRBV19	TRBJ2-1
TGTGCCAGCAGGCTTTATACAGGGGGCACTGAAGCTTTCTTT	CASRLYTGGTEAFF	.	TRBD1	TRBV6-1	TRBJ1-1
TGCGCCAGCAGCCAACAACCGACAGGAGGTCTTGCGGGTTCACCCCTCCACTTT	CASSQQPTGGLAGSPLHF	once	.	TRBV4-3	TRBJ1-6
TGTGCCAGCAGTTCGACAGGTAATCAGCCCCAGCATTTT	CASSSTGNQPQHF	few	.	TRBV6-6	TRBJ1-5
TGTGCCAGCAGCTCAAGCGATTCCTACGAGCAGTACTTC	CASSSSDSYEQYF	.	.	TRBV7-6	TRBJ2-7
TGTGCCAGCAGTGAATGGTCAGATAACACCGGGGAGCTGTTTTTT	CASSEWSDNTGELFF	.	.	TRBV6-1	TRBJ2-2
TGTGCCAGCAGCTTAGGGGAAGGACAGGTCGGGAACAGTCAGTACTTC	CASSLGEGQVGNSQYF	.	TRBD1	TRBV7-8	TRBJ2-4
TGTGCCACCAGCAGGGGTACCAGGGAGGCCACCACCGGGGAGCTGTTTTTT	CATSRGTREATTGELFF	.	.	TRBV15	TRBJ2-2
TGTGCCAGCAGCTACGGGTCCACCTACGAGCAGTACTTC	CASSYGSTYEQYF	.	.	TRBV7-9	TRBJ2-7
TGTGCCAGCTCACCGGGGCTGGAACGTGGTCACGAGCAGTACTTC	CASSPGLERGHEQYF	.	.	TRBV18	TRBJ2-7
TGTGCCAGCAGCGAACTAGCGGGGGGGTCCACCGGGGAGCTGTTTTTT	CASSELAGGSTGELFF	.	TRBD2	TRBV7-6	TRBJ2-2
TGTGCCAGCAGCCGGTCCCTGAACACTGAAGCTTTCTTT	CASSRSLNTEAFF	few	.	TRBV11-1	TRBJ1-1
TGTGCCAGTAGTTTTCCCGGGGGGGCTGGGGCCAACGTCCTGACTTTC	CASSFPGGAGANVLTF	.	TRBD2	TRBV19	TRBJ2-6
TGTGCCAGCAGCCGCGGGGGGGGCGGAGTTAACTATGGCTACACCTTC	CASSRGGGGVNYGYTF	.	.	TRBV7-8	TRBJ1-2
TGTGCCAGCAGTTTTGGGACAGGAAATGGAGAGCAGTACTTC	CASSFGTGNGEQYF	.	TRBD1	TRBV6-6	TRBJ2-7
TGCAGCGCCCTGACTAGCGGGGGCATGGGGGAGACCCAGTACTTC	CSALTSGGMGETQYF	.	TRBD2	TRBV29-1	TRBJ2-5
TGCGCCAGCAGCCAATCGTGGGGAGCAACAGATACGCAGTATTTT	CASSQSWGATDTQYF	.	.	TRBV4-3	TRBJ2-3
TGTGCCAGCTCACCTGGAGGCTGGGATGGCTACACCTTC	CASSPGGWDGYTF	few	.	TRBV18	TRBJ1-2